The source of this T cell receptor (beta chain) is a study of cytotoxic CD8 clonotypes in ibrutinib-treated CLL (dated by TCRdb to the early 2020s). Regarding the research as a whole: The cohort included about 15 treatment-naive and ten to twelve relapsed/refractory patients; roughly 17 were IGHV unmutated. Responses were partial in roughly 25 patients and complete in 2; after median roughly 69 months follow-up, around 15 stayed in remission and some twelve progressed. The response samples were drawn at a median of roughly twelve months into treatment, with a range of roughly 6 to 36 months. Samples averaged roughly 280,000 productive templates and approximately 100,000 productive rearrangements. Of the approximately 94 people in the trial, 26 had longitudinal samples available. Cryopreserved peripheral blood mononuclear cells were collected at three points: before therapy, at response, and at either sustained remission or disease progression. Study-wide findings and limitations: Sustained-remission and progressing patients did not have matched sampling times, and lymph node repertoires were not examined. Clonality rose at ibrutinib response, remained stable during sustained remission, and dropped back toward baseline at progression. At baseline, clonality was higher than in age-matched healthy donors and showed a strong correlation with circulating CD8+ T-cell counts. Public clonotypes were rare and either shrank or stayed stable during treatment, and the rise in clonality at ibrutinib response reflected expansion of private clonotypes.

On a MiSeq, deep resolution sequencing aimed for a depth between 1 in 1 million and 1 in 200,000 T cells, with each clonotype covered approximately 10x on average. TCR beta libraries were generated with the immunoSEQ hsTCRB Kit. The study's processing was this. The data were analyzed with ImmunoSEQ Analyzer and ImmunoSEQ Data Assistant, and V, D and J gene assignments followed IMGT definitions. Clonality, which ranges from 0 to 1, was calculated as one minus the normalized Shannon entropy of productive rearrangement frequencies. Public clonotype analysis was restricted to overrepresented clonotypes comprising at least 0.05% of each patient's repertoire. Repertoires from some twelve age-matched healthy donors in immuneACCESS were used as clonality controls. As stored in TCRdb, this immuneACCESS dataset retains in-frame rearrangements with V and J assigned. A fraction of the clones does not appear; measured against another copy, unresolved V genes explain less than half of the discrepancy, and the remainder lacks a known reason. The V and J calls and clone size are taken from that table; D and trimming were inferred from the DNA. The sample yields about 24,000 clones; under 85% were counted once. In total, the top ten clones hold about 10% of the sample.

From the cysteine up to the phenylalanine, the CDR3 has a length of 15 residues. Only the CDR3 part of the read is kept: 45 bases, read in frame from the first base. Trimming removed 7 bases from V and 4 bases from J, leaving 19 bases between the germline ends. As encoded in the germline V gene, CDR1 is SNHLY while CDR2 is FYNNEI. About 2 micrograms of genomic DNA were extracted from cryopreserved PBMCs for TCR beta library preparation. Longitudinal blood samples from CLL patients receiving ibrutinib monotherapy were subjected to high-throughput TCR beta sequencing. The patients were enrolled in a single-center, open-label phase 2 trial of ibrutinib monotherapy. About this clone itself: Its antigen specificity is not known. No per-base quality is available; no much larger clone lies one base away.

The chain is encoded by TRBV2 joined to TRBJ1-1; a weak D assignment points to TRBD1 (6 bases agree). The TCR sequence derives from a human donor with chronic lymphocytic leukemia. The specimen was PBMCs, collected before ibrutinib treatment. CDR3 reads: CASIPSTGWGTEAFF. The DNA sequence is TGTGCCAGCATACCCTCCACAGGGTGGGGCACTGAAGCTTTCTTT. Beyond the CDR3, the reference TRBV2 and TRBJ1-1 genes provide the residues; the full variable domain reads: EPEVTQTPSHQVTQMGQEVILRCVPISNHLYFYWYRQILGQKVEFLVSFYNNEISEKSEIFDDQFSVERPDGSNFTLKIRSTKLEDSAMYFCASIPSTGWGTEAFFGQGTRLTVV.